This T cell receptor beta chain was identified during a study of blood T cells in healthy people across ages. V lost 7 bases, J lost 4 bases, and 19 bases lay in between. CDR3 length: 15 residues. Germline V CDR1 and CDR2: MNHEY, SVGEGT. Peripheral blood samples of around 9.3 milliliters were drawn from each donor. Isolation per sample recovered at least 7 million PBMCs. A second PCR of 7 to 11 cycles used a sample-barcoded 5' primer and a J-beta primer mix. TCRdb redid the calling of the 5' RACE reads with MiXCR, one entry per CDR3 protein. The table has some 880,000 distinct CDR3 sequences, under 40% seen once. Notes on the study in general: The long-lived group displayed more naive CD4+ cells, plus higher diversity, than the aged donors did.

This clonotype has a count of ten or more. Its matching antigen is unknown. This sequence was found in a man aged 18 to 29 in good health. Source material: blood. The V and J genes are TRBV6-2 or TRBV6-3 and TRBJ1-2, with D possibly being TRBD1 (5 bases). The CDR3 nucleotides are TGTGCCAGCACCAACACATACGCCGGGACCTATGGCTACACCTTC. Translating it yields CASTNTYAGTYGYTF.